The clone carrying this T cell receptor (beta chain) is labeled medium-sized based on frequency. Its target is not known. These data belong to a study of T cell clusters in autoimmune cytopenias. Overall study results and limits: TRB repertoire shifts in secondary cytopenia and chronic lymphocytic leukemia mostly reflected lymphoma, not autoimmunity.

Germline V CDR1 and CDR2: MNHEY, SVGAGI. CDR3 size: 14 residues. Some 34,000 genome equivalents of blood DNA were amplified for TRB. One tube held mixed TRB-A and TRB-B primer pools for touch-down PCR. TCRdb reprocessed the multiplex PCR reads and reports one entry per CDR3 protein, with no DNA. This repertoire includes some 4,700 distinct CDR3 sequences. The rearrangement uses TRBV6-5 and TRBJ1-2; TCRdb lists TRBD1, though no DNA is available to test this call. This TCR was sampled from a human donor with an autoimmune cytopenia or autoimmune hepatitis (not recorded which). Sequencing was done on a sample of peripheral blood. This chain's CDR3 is CASSYRDRGYGYTF.